This T cell receptor beta chain derives from a study of blood T cell repertoires in COVID-19. This table comes from immunoSEQ multiplex PCR, and its TCRdb copy is limited to in-frame clones, with some not included. Of about 140,000 clones listed, 88% were seen once; the top ten hold roughly 2.5%. This clonotype was sampled from a human donor with COVID-19, enrolled during active disease. The donor label of this sample is uncertain. Sequencing was carried out using peripheral blood.

CDR3 loop: CASSYSGTGDEKLFF. The CDR3 DNA follows: TGTGCCAGCAGTTACTCGGGGACAGGGGATGAAAAACTGTTTTTT. The chain has TRBV6-6 and TRBJ1-4, with TRBD1 matching 10 bases. Germline CDR1 MNHNY, CDR2 SVGAGI (reference sequence). Trimming at V came to 0 bases and at J to 6 bases, leaving 1 base not matched to a gene. CDR3 size: 15 residues.